This entry lists 23 T cell receptor beta chains sequenced from one sample in a study of blood T cell repertoires in COVID-19. Sequencing used immunoSEQ multiplex PCR; TCRdb keeps in-frame clones, though not all of them. Altogether under 250,000 clones are present, 89% being singletons, with the ten largest covering approximately 4.3%. Sequences were obtained from PBMCs or T cells enriched from blood (not recorded which). These receptors all come from a woman in her 30s with acute COVID-19.

The V and J genes are TRBV11-2 and TRBJ2-1, with 9 bases that match TRBD1. The germline V gene has CDR1 SGHAT and CDR2 FQNNGV. V shed 5 bases, J shed 7 bases, and the junction held 6 bases outside the gene matches. This CDR3 spans 14 amino acids. The CDR3 loop reads CASSRDRVGNEQFF. CDR3 sequence (DNA): TGTGCCAGCAGCCGGGACAGGGTAGGGAATGAGCAGTTCTTC. Based on the CDR3 plus reference TRBV11-2 and TRBJ2-1, the full variable domain is EAGVAQSPRYKIIEKRQSVAFWCNPISGHATLYWYQQILGQGPKLLIQFQNNGVVDDSQLPKDRFSAERLKGVDSTLKIQPAKLEDSAVYLCASSRDRVGNEQFFGPGTRLTVL.

The chain carries TRBV7-9 and TRBJ1-2, with 7 bases identical to TRBD1. CDR1 is SEHNR and CDR2 is FQNEAQ in the germline V gene (reference sequence). This CDR3 comprises 14 residues. Trimming cost V 5 bases and J 4 bases; bases outside gene matches: 7. CDR3 loop: CASSQGGVLYGYTF. CDR3 nucleotide sequence: TGTGCCAGCAGCCAGGGGGGCGTCCTCTATGGCTACACCTTC.

The chain employs TRBV19 and TRBJ2-2; the match to TRBD1 covers 10 bases. Trimming removed 6 bases from V and 4 bases from J; junction bases left unmatched: 5. CDR3 size: 15 residues. Germline values: CDR1 LNHDA, CDR2 SQIVND (reference sequence). The chain's CDR3 is CASRGTGATTGELFF. CDR3 bases: TGTGCCAGTAGGGGGACAGGGGCGACCACCGGGGAGCTGTTTTTT.

This chain links TRBV27 with TRBJ1-1, with 10 bases matching TRBD1. J was trimmed by 1 base and V by 4 bases; bases with no gene match: 9. The CDR3 is 17 amino acids. Germline V CDR1 and CDR2: MNHEY, SMNVEV (reference sequence). The CDR3 protein is CASSSRQGAISNTEAFF. The CDR3 DNA reads as TGTGCCAGCAGTTCTAGACAGGGGGCCATTTCGAACACTGAAGCTTTCTTT.

V is TRBV5-5 and J is TRBJ1-6, with a weak D call TRBD1 (6 bases). Trimming took 4 bases from V and 7 from J, leaving 12 bases between them. There are 14 residues in the CDR3. From germline, CDR1 is SGHKS and CDR2 YYEKEE (reference sequence). The CDR3 loop is CASSPRQANSPLHF. The CDR3 nucleotides read TGTGCCAGCAGCCCCCGACAGGCAAATTCACCCCTCCACTTT.

This chain joins TRBV5-5 and TRBJ2-1, with D possibly being TRBD2 (5 bases). Germline loops: CDR1 SGHKS, CDR2 YYEKEE (reference sequence). Trimming took 4 bases from V and 0 from J, leaving 14 bases between them. The CDR3 covers 16 residues. The CDR3 nucleotides read TGTGCCAGCAGCGGCCGGGAAGGCAGCTCCTACAATGAGCAGTTCTTC. Translating it yields CASSGREGSSYNEQFF.

The chain links TRBV5-1 to TRBJ1-2, with 9 bases fitting TRBD1. With 0 bases clipped from V and 14 bases from J, the junction kept 20 bases outside the gene matches. The CDR3 spans 17 residues. The germline V gene has CDR1 SGHRS and CDR2 YFSETQ. In DNA, the CDR3 is TGCGCCAGCAGCTTGGTGCCGGGACAGGGAAGAGTAGAGTCGGGAACCTTC. Its protein is CASSLVPGQGRVESGTF.

The V call is TRBV11-2, the J call TRBJ1-1; weak D call: TRBD1 (6 bases). CDR1 and CDR2 (germline): SGHAT, FQNNGV. The V and J ends lost 4 bases and 0 bases respectively, with 15 bases between them. This CDR3 comprises 16 residues. Here the CDR3 reads CASSSNQGSMNTEAFF. The CDR3 DNA is TGTGCCAGCAGCTCGAATCAGGGGAGTATGAACACTGAAGCTTTCTTT.

The chain employs TRBV28 and TRBJ1-2, with D possibly being TRBD1 (6 bases). Germline CDR1 is MDHEN and CDR2 is SYDVKM. The CDR3 totals 12 residues. Trimming removed 10 bases at V and 2 bases at J, with 11 bases between. The CDR3: CAIQGGNYGYTF. As DNA, the CDR3 is TGTGCCATACAGGGTGGCAACTATGGCTACACCTTC.

The V gene is TRBV7-9, the J gene TRBJ1-4, with D possibly being TRBD1 (5 bases). The V end lost 6 bases, the J end lost 0 bases, and 20 bases lay between the germline ends. Germline CDR1 is SEHNR and CDR2 is FQNEAQ (reference sequence). This CDR3 is built from 18 residues. The DNA for the CDR3 is TGTGCCAGCAGTCAAAACGACAGAGCCATTGCAACTAATGAAAAACTGTTTTTT. This translates into CASSQNDRAIATNEKLFF.

The chain joins TRBV6-5 to TRBJ2-4; the D is unclear. The CDR3 is 15 residues long. Trimming removed 5 bases from V and 0 bases from J, with 11 bases in between. The germline CDR1 and CDR2 sequences are MNHEY and SVGAGI. Here the CDR3 reads CASSPVNLAKNIQYF. The CDR3 DNA follows: TGTGCCAGCAGTCCTGTAAATCTAGCCAAAAACATTCAGTACTTC.

The genes are TRBV7-9 and TRBJ2-3; D may be TRBD1 (5 bases). This CDR3 contains 15 residues. V lost 5 bases, J lost 5 bases, and 17 bases lay in between. Germline V gene sequence: CDR1 SEHNR, CDR2 FQNEAQ (reference sequence). The CDR3 DNA sequence: TGTGCCAGCAGCCCACGTAATAGCCAGGGAGATACGCAGTATTTT. This encodes CASSPRNSQGDTQYF.

V is TRBV29-1 and J is TRBJ2-5, with TRBD2 identical over 9 bases. There are 13 residues in the CDR3. The V gene's germline CDR1 is SQVTM and CDR2 ANQGSEA. V lost 8 bases to trimming and J lost 2 bases; unmatched junction nucleotides: 6. This CDR3 reads CSSGTSQQETQYF. The CDR3 nucleotides read TGCAGCTCCGGGACTAGCCAACAAGAGACCCAGTACTTC.

The V and J genes are TRBV29-1 and TRBJ2-7, with D tentatively TRBD1 (6 bases). The CDR3 has 13 amino acids. Looked up from germline, CDR1 is SQVTM and CDR2 is ANQGSEA. Trimming pared 4 bases from V and 1 base from J, leaving 11 bases between. Written as DNA, the CDR3 is TGCAGCGTTGCGGTTACAGGGTCCTACGAGCAGTACTTC. Amino acid sequence: CSVAVTGSYEQYF.

The rearrangement links TRBV7-3 to TRBJ1-2, with 7 bases aligning to TRBD1. With 1 base clipped from V and 10 bases from J, the junction kept 9 bases outside the gene matches. Germline values: CDR1 SGHTA, CDR2 FQGTGA. The CDR3 totals 14 residues. The CDR3 spells CASSLILGQLVYTF. CDR3 DNA: TGTGCCAGCAGCTTAATCCTGGGACAGTTGGTCTACACCTTC.

This clone was detected only a few times. This chain uses TRBV19 with TRBJ2-6, with D hard to call. The germline V gene has CDR1 LNHDA and CDR2 SQIVND (reference sequence). The length of the CDR3 is 13 residues. Trimming took off 10 bases at V and 0 bases at J, with 7 bases between the two ends. The CDR3 DNA follows: TGTGCCACCAGCGTCTCTGGGGCCAACGTCCTGACTTTC. Residues: CATSVSGANVLTF.

The rearrangement links TRBV19 to TRBJ2-1; the D is unclear. V lost 5 bases to trimming and J lost 12 bases, with 17 bases between them. The CDR3 runs 13 residues. Germline V gene lookup returns CDR1 LNHDA and CDR2 SQIVND (reference sequence). CDR3 in amino acids: CASSLYILDGQFF. For the CDR3, the DNA is TGTGCCAGTAGTTTGTACATTCTAGATGGGCAGTTCTTC.

The gene calls are TRBV7-8 and TRBJ1-6, with TRBD1 matching over 10 bases. V shed 5 bases, J shed 0 bases, and the junction held 4 bases outside the gene matches. Germline CDR1 reads SGHVS; CDR2 reads FQNEAQ. The CDR3 loop spans 17 amino acids. The CDR3 is CASSPWTGGSYNSPLHF. In DNA form, the CDR3 reads TGTGCCAGCAGCCCCTGGACAGGGGGCTCCTATAATTCACCCCTCCACTTT.

The chain combines TRBV12-3 or TRBV12-4 with TRBJ2-7; tentatively, D is TRBD2 (5 bases). V dropped 2 bases and J dropped 5 bases, with 10 bases sitting between them. This CDR3 comprises 13 residues. CDR3 in amino acids: CASSLRGWHEQYF. In DNA, the CDR3 is TGTGCCAGCAGTTTACGAGGGTGGCACGAGCAGTACTTC.

The V gene is TRBV11-2, the J gene TRBJ2-5; 8 bases are shared with TRBD1. The germline gives CDR1 SGHAT, CDR2 FQNNGV. After removal of 1 base from V and 5 bases from J, the junction contained 9 bases not matched to a gene. The CDR3 has 16 amino acids. The CDR3 bases are TGTGCCAGCAGCTTAGGAGTTCGGCAGGGGGCCGAGACCCAGTACTTC. As protein: CASSLGVRQGAETQYF.

This clone was detected only once. The rearrangement joins TRBV28 to TRBJ1-4; TRBD1 agrees at 8 bases. The germline V gene encodes CDR1 MDHEN and CDR2 SYDVKM. Losses at the gene ends were 6 bases for V and 7 bases for J; bases not matched to a gene: 7. This CDR3 has 14 residues. CDR3 sequence (DNA): TGTGCCAGCAGCGGACAGGGATTAAGTGAAAAACTGTTTTTT. Translation gives CASSGQGLSEKLFF.

The rearrangement uses TRBV5-4 and TRBJ2-7; D may be TRBD1 (6 bases). CDR3 length: 14 amino acids. V lost 3 bases and J 2 bases, leaving 12 bases between the germline ends. The germline gives CDR1 SGHNT, CDR2 YYREEE (reference sequence). The CDR3: CASSSGSGAYEQYF. The CDR3 bases are TGTGCCAGCAGCTCCGGGTCAGGGGCCTACGAGCAGTACTTC.

A few counts support this clone. This rearrangement joins TRBV9 to TRBJ1-1; 9 nucleotides line up with TRBD1. J gave up 5 bases and V 3 bases, and 8 bases lay outside the gene matches. Germline V gene data show CDR1 as SGDLS and CDR2 as YYNGEE. The CDR3 consists of 15 residues. CDR3 protein: CASSAGTGWRTEAFF. DNA for the CDR3: TGTGCCAGCAGCGCTGGGACAGGGTGGAGAACTGAAGCTTTCTTT.